This T cell receptor (beta chain) was identified in a study of identical twins. This clonotype was found a few times. TCRdb recomputed calls from the 5' RACE reads with MiXCR, one row per CDR3 protein. The sample lists 200,000 to 250,000 distinct CDR3 sequences; 5% to 7% were seen once. Every sampled donor was Caucasian and healthy. CDR3 length: 14 amino acids. V lost 5 bases, J lost 4 bases, and 14 bases lay in between. Germline CDR1 is MNHEY and CDR2 is SVGEGT. Another study also made use of these data, one on T cells expressing NK-cell markers. This second study says: Beta-chain profiling covered CD3+CD56+NKG2C+, CD3+CD56+NKG2C- and CD3+CD56-NKG2C+ sorted subsets.

The clonotype was recovered from a woman between 18 and 30 years old in good health. Sample: CD8+ T cells sorted from blood. V is TRBV6-2 or TRBV6-3 and J is TRBJ1-1; a weak D match, TRBD1 (5 bases). The CDR3 loop reads CASSTVGGSTEAFF. The CDR3 DNA sequence: TGTGCCAGCAGTACCGTTGGGGGGAGCACTGAAGCTTTCTTT.